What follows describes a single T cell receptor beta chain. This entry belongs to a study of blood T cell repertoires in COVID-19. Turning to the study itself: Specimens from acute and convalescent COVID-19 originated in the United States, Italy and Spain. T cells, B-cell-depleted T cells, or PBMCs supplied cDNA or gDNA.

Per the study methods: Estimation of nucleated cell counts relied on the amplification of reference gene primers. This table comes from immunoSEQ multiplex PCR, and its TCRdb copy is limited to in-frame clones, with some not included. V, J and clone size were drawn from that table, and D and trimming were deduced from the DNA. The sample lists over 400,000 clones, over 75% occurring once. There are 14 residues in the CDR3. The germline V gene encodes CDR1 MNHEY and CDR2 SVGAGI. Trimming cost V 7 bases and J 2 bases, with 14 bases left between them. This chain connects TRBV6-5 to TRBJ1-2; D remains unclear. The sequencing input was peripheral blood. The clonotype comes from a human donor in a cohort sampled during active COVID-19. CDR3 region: CASIQLPGNYGYTF. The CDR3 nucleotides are TGTGCCAGCATCCAGCTCCCAGGCAACTATGGCTACACCTTC.